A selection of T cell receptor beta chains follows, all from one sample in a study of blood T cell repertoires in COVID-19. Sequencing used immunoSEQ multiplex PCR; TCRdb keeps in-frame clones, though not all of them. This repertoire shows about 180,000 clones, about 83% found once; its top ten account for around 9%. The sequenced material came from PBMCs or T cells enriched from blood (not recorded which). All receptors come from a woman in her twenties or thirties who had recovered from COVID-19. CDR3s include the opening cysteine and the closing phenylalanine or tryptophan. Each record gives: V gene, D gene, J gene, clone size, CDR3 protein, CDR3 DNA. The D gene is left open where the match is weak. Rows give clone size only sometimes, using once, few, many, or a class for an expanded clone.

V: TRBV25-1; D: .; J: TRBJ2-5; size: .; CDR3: CASSGPTGPAKETQYF; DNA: TGTGCCAGCAGTGGACCGACAGGACCAGCCAAAGAGACCCAGTACTTC
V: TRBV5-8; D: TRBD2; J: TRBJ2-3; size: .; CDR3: CASSSPFQGAGVTDTQYF; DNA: TGTGCCAGCAGCTCGCCCTTCCAGGGAGCGGGAGTTACAGATACGCAGTATTTT
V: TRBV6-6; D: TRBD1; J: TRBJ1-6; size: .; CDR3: CASAGTGQGNSPLHF; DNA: TGTGCCAGCGCCGGGACAGGTCAGGGGAATTCACCCCTCCACTTT
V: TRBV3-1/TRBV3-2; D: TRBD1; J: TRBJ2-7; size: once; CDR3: CASSPPGTGTSEQYF; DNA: TGTGCCAGCAGCCCCCCCGGGACAGGGACCAGCGAGCAGTACTTC
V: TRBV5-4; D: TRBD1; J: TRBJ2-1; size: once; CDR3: CASSVGQGIPHNEQFF; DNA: TGTGCCAGCAGCGTCGGACAGGGGATTCCCCACAATGAGCAGTTCTTC
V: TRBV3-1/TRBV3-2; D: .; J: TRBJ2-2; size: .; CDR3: CASSQLRGSNTGELFF; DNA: TGTGCCAGCAGCCAACTCAGGGGAAGTAACACCGGGGAGCTGTTTTTT
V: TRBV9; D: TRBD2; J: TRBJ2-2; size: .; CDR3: CASSRLAGDTGELFF; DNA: TGTGCCAGCAGTCGACTAGCGGGAGACACCGGGGAGCTGTTTTTT
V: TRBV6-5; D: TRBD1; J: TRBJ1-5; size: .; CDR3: CASTKGQGDGQPQHF; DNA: TGTGCCAGCACTAAGGGACAGGGTGATGGGCAGCCCCAGCATTTT
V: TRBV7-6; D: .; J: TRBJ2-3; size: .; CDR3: CASSLATVSTDTQYF; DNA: TGTGCCAGCAGCTTAGCCACAGTTTCCACAGATACGCAGTATTTT
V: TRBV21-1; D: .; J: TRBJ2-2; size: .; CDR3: CASSKEGGQENTGELFF; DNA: TGTGCCAGCAGCAAAGAGGGGGGACAGGAGAACACCGGGGAGCTGTTTTTT
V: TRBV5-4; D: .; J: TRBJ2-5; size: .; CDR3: CASSREETQYF; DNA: TGTGCCAGCAGCCGGGAAGAGACCCAGTACTTC
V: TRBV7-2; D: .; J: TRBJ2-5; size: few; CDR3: CASSLSETQYF; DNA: TGTGCCAGCAGCTTATCGGAGACCCAGTACTTC
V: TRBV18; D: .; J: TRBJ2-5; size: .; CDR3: CASSPQEGAETQYF; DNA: TGTGCCAGCTCACCACAGGAGGGAGCAGAGACCCAGTACTTC
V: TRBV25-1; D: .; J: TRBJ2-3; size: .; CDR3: CASSGWFGASTDTQYF; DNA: TGTGCCAGCAGTGGTTGGTTTGGGGCGAGCACAGATACGCAGTATTTT
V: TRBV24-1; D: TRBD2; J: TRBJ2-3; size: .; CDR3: CATSSREESTDTQYF; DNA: TGTGCCACCAGTTCCCGGGAGGAGAGCACAGATACGCAGTATTTT
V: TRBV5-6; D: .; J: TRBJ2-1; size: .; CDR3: CASSEGSRDLYFHEQFF; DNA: TGTGCCAGCAGCGAAGGGTCCCGGGACTTGTACTTCCATGAGCAGTTCTTC
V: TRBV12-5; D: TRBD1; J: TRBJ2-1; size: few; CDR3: CASGPTGGNEQFF; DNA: TGTGCTAGTGGTCCGACAGGGGGCAATGAGCAGTTCTTC
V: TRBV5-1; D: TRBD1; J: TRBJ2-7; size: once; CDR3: CASSFLRQGTNEQYF; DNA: TGCGCCAGCAGCTTTTTGAGACAGGGGACAAACGAGCAGTACTTC
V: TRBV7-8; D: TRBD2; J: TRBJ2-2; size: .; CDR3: CASSRTSGGNTGELFF; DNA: TGTGCCAGCAGCAGAACTAGCGGGGGGAACACCGGGGAGCTGTTTTTT
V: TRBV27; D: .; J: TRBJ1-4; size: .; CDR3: CASSFGGGIATNEKLFF; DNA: TGTGCCAGCAGTTTCGGTGGGGGGATAGCAACTAATGAAAAACTGTTTTTT
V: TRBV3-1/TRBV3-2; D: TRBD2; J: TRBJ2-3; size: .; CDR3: CASSQEGLAGGMTDTQYF; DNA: TGTGCCAGCAGCCAAGAGGGACTAGCGGGAGGCATGACAGATACGCAGTATTTT
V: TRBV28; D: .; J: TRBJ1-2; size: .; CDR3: CASGANYGYTF; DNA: TGTGCCAGCGGAGCTAACTATGGCTACACCTTC
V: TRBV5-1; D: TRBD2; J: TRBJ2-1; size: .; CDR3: CASTSSSGRAGTEQFF; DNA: TGCGCCAGCACCTCGTCAAGCGGGAGGGCCGGCACTGAGCAGTTCTTC
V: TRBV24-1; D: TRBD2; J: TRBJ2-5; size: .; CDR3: CATSDYLGGESQETQYF; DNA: TGTGCCACCAGTGATTATCTCGGGGGGGAGAGTCAAGAGACCCAGTACTTC
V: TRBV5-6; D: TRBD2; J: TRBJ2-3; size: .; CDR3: CASSLDRLAGDDTQYF; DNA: TGTGCCAGCAGCTTGGACCGACTAGCGGGAGATGATACGCAGTATTTT
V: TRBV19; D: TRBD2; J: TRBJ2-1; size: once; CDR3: CASSSGLLFVEQFF; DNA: TGTGCCAGTAGTTCGGGACTACTTTTCGTCGAGCAGTTCTTC
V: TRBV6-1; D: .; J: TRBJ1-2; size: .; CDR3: CASSEYDGEGDYGYTF; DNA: TGTGCCAGCAGTGAATACGACGGGGAGGGGGACTATGGCTACACCTTC
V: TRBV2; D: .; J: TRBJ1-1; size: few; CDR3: CASRLSTAGTEAFF; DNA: TGTGCCAGCAGACTCTCAACGGCGGGAACTGAAGCTTTCTTT
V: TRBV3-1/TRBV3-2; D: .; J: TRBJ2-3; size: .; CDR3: CASSQAKGGAWGTDTQYF; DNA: TGTGCCAGCAGCCAAGCCAAGGGGGGGGCTTGGGGCACAGATACGCAGTATTTT
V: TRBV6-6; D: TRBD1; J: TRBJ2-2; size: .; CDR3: CASSRRTGAGELFF; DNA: TGTGCCAGCAGTCGTAGGACAGGGGCCGGGGAGCTGTTTTTT
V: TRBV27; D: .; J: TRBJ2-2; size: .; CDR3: CASSFLDTGELFF; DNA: TGTGCCAGCAGTTTTTTAGACACCGGGGAGCTGTTTTTT
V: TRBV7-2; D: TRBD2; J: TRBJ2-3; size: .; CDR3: CASSLALAGGHTDTQYF; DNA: TGTGCCAGCAGCTTAGCGCTGGCGGGAGGGCACACAGATACGCAGTATTTT
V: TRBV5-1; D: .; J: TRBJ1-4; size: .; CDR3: CATSRGAGGLNEKLFF; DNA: TGCGCCACCTCGAGGGGCGCGGGAGGCTTAAATGAAAAACTGTTTTTT
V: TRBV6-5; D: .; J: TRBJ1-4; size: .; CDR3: CATKRGGTNEKLFF; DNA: TGTGCCACCAAGAGGGGGGGGACTAATGAAAAACTGTTTTTT
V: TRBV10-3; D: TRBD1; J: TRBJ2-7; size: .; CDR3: CAISWGQGIYEQYF; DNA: TGTGCCATCAGTTGGGGACAGGGTATTTACGAGCAGTACTTC
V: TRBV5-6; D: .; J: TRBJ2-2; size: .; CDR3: CASSQGFWRMNTGELFF; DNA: TGTGCCAGCAGTCAAGGCTTTTGGCGGATGAACACCGGGGAGCTGTTTTTT
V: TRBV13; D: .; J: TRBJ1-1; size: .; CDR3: CASSLEGENTEAFF; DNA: TGTGCCAGCAGCTTAGAAGGGGAGAACACTGAAGCTTTCTTT
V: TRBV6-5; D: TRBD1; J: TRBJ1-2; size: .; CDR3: CASKYRGVFYGYTF; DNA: TGTGCCAGCAAGTACAGGGGCGTCTTCTATGGCTACACCTTC
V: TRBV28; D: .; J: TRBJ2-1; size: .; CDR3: CASSPRQERNEQFF; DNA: TGTGCCAGCAGTCCGAGACAGGAGAGGAATGAGCAGTTCTTC
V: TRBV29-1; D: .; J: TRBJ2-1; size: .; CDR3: CSVSVGSGDYNEQFF; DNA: TGCAGCGTTTCCGTGGGGAGCGGAGACTACAATGAGCAGTTCTTC
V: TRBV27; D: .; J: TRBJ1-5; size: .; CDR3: CASRGALGNRVGQPQHF; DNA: TGTGCCAGCAGGGGGGCACTGGGGAACAGGGTCGGTCAGCCCCAGCATTTT
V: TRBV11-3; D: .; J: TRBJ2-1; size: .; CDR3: CASSTRAGNEQFF; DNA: TGTGCCAGCAGCACAAGAGCAGGGAATGAGCAGTTCTTC
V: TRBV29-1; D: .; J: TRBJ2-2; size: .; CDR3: CSGGGNTGELFF; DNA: TGCAGCGGAGGGGGTAACACCGGGGAGCTGTTTTTT
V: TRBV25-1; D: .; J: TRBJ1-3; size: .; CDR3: CASSEAGRGNTIYF; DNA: TGTGCCAGCAGTGAAGCAGGGCGTGGAAACACCATATATTTT
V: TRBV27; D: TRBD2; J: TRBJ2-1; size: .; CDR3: CASSFSGPTSGSTEQFF; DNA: TGTGCCAGCAGTTTCTCCGGGCCGACTAGCGGGAGTACTGAGCAGTTCTTC
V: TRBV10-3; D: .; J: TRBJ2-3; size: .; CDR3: CAISESTQTAGLRELGSTDTQYF; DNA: TGTGCCATCAGTGAGTCGACTCAGACCGCGGGACTTCGGGAGTTAGGAAGCACAGATACGCAGTATTTT
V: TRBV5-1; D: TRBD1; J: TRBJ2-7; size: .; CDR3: CASRTGVDEQYF; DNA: TGCGCCAGCAGGACAGGGGTGGACGAGCAGTACTTC
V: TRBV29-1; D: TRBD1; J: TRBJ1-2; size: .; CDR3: CSVEPDRLGYGYTF; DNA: TGCAGCGTTGAGCCGGACAGGCTGGGCTATGGCTACACCTTC
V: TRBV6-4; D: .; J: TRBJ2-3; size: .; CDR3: CASSKPTGDSTDTQYF; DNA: TGTGCCAGCAGTAAACCGACAGGAGATAGCACAGATACGCAGTATTTT
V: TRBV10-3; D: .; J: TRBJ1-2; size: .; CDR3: CATQGKNGYTF; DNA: TGTGCCACCCAGGGAAAAAATGGCTACACCTTC
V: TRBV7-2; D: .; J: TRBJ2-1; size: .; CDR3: CASSRIDTETRNEQFF; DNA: TGTGCCAGCAGCCGGATCGACACTGAAACTAGGAATGAGCAGTTCTTC
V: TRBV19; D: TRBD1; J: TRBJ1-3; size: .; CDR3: CASSTGTGSVAGNTIYF; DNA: TGTGCCAGTAGTACCGGGACAGGGAGCGTCGCTGGAAACACCATATATTTT
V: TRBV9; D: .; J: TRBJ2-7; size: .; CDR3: CASSVAPDSGIYEQYF; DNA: TGTGCCAGCAGCGTAGCCCCCGACTCGGGTATCTACGAGCAGTACTTC
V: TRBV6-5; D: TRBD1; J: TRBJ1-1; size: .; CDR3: CASSSTGDRAFTEAFF; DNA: TGTGCCAGCAGTTCAACGGGAGACAGGGCATTCACTGAAGCTTTCTTT
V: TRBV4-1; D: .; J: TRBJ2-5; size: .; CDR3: CASSQQGRSQETQYF; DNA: TGCGCCAGCAGCCAGCAGGGTAGGTCCCAAGAGACCCAGTACTTC
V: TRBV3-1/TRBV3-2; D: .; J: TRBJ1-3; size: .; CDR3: CASSHLSGNTIYF; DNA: TGTGCCAGCAGCCACTTATCTGGAAACACCATATATTTT
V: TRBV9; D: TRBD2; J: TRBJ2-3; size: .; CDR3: CASSALAGPTDTQYF; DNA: TGTGCCAGCAGCGCTCTAGCGGGACCCACAGATACGCAGTATTTT
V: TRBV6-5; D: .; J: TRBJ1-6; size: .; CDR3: CASSQERLNSPLHF; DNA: TGTGCCAGCAGCCAGGAACGGTTAAATTCACCCCTCCACTTT
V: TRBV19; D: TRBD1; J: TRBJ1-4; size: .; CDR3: CASSIGKRQGF; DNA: TGTGCCAGTAGTATAGGCAAACGACAGGGCTTT